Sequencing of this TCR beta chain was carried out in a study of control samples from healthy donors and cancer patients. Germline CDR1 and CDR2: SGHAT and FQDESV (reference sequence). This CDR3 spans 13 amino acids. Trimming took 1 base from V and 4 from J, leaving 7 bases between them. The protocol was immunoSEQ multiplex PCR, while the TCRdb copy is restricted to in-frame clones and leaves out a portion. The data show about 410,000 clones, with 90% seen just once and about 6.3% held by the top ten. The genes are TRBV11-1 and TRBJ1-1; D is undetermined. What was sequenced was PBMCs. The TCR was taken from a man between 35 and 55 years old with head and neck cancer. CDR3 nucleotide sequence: TGTGCCAGCAGCTTAGGCCCGGGCACTGAAGCTTTCTTT. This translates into CASSLGPGTEAFF.